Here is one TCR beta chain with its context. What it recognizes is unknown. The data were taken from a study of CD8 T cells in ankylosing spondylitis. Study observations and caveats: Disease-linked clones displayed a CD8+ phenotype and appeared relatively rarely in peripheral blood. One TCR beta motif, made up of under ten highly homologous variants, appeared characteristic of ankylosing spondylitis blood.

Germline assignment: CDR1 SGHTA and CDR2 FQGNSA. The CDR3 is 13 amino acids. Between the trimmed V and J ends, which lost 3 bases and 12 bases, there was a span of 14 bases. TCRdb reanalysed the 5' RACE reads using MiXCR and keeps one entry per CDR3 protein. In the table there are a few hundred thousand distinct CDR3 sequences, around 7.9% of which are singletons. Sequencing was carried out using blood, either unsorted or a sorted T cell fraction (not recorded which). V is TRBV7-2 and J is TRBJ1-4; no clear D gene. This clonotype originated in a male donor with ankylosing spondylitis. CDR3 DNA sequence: TGTGCCAGCAGCTTGAATACTGAGGTAGAACTGTTTTTT. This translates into CASSLNTEVELFF.